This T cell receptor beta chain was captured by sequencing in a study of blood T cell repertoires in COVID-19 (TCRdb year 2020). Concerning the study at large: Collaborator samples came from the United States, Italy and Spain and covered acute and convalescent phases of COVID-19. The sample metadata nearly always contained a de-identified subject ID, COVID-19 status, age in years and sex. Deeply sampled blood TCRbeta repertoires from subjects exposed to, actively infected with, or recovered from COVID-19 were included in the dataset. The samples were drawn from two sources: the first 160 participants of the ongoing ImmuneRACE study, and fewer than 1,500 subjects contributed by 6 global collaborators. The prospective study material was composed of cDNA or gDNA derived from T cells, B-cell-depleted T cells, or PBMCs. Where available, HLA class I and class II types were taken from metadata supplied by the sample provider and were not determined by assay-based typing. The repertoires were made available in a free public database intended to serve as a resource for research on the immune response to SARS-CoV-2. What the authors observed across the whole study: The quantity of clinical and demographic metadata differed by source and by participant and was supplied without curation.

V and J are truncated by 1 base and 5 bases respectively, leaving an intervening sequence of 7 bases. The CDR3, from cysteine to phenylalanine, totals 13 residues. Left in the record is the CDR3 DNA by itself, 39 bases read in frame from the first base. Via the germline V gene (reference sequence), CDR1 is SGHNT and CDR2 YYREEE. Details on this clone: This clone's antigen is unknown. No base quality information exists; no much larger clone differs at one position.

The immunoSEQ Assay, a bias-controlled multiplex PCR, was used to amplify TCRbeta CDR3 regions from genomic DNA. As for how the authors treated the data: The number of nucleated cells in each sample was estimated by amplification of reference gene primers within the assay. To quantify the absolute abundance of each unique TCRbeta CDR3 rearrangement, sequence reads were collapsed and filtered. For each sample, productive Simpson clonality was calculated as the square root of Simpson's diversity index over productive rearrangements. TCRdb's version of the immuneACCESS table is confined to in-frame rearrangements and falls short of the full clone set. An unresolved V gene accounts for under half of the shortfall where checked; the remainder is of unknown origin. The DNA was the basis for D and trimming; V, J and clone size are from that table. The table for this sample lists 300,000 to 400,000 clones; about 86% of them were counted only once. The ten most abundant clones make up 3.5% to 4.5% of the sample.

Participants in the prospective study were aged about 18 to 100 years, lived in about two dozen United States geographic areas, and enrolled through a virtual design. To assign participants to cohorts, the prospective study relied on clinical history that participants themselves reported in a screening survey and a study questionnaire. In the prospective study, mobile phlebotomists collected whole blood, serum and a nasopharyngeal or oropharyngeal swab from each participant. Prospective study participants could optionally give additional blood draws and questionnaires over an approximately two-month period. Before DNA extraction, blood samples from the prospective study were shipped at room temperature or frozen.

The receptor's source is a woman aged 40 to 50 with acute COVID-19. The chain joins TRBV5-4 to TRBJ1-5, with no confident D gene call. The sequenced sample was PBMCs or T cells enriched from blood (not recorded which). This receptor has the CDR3 CASSLSPYQPQHF. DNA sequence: TGTGCCAGCAGCTTGAGCCCATATCAGCCCCAGCATTTT.